The text below deals with one T cell receptor (beta chain). The antigen this receptor binds is unknown. Base qualities are missing; no much larger clone stands one base away. Including the terminal cysteine and phenylalanine, the CDR3 comprises 15 residues. Only CDR3 DNA remains: 45 bases, in frame from the first base. V is cut by 5 bases and J by 1 base, and the space between the germline ends is 15 bases. In the germline V gene, CDR1 corresponds to MGHDK and CDR2 to SYGVNS. TCRbeta CDR3 regions were amplified from genomic DNA using the immunoSEQ Assay, a bias-controlled multiplex PCR. Per the source publication's procedure: The number of nucleated cells in each sample was estimated by amplification of reference gene primers within the assay. To quantify the absolute abundance of each unique TCRbeta CDR3 rearrangement, sequence reads were collapsed and filtered. Productive Simpson clonality was computed per sample as the square root of Simpson's diversity index over productive rearrangements. TCRdb's version of the immuneACCESS table is confined to in-frame rearrangements and falls short of the full clone set. An unresolved V gene accounts for under half of the shortfall where checked; the remainder is of unknown origin. V, J and clone size are taken as reported in that table, and D and trimming were inferred from the DNA itself. The sample has around 200,000 clones on record, roughly 86% of them singletons. 2.5% to 3% of the sample is taken by the ten largest.

These data come from a study of blood T cell repertoires in COVID-19 (dated by TCRdb to 2018 to 2021). Broadly, across the study: The collaborator samples originated in the United States, Italy and Spain and spanned the acute and convalescent phases of COVID-19. Where HLA class I and class II types were available, the types were taken from metadata supplied by the sample provider, not from assay-based typing. A freely available public database, intended as a resource for researchers studying the immune response to SARS-CoV-2, is where the repertoires were released. Sample metadata almost always included a de-identified subject ID, COVID-19 status, age in years and sex. Samples were obtained from the ongoing ImmuneRACE study (first 160 participants) and from over 1,000 subjects provided by 6 global collaborators. Subjects who had been exposed to COVID-19, were actively infected with it, or had recovered from it provided the deeply sampled blood TCRbeta repertoires that made up the dataset. The material from the prospective study consisted of cDNA or gDNA derived from T cells, B-cell-depleted T cells, or PBMCs. Results and caveats for the whole study, not just this receptor: Clinical and demographic metadata were provided uncurated, with the amount varying by source and participant.

The collaborating institutions used their own protocols to collect whole blood in K2EDTA tubes. For TCRbeta analysis, collaborator samples were shipped as frozen whole blood, as isolated PBMCs, or as DNA extracted from either sample type. This clonotype was sampled from a man aged 35 to 55 with active or convalescent COVID-19. The rearranged segments are TRBV25-1 and TRBJ2-7; matching of 5 bases hints at TRBD1 as the D gene. The sample was peripheral blood. Here is the DNA: TGTGCCAGCAGTCCAAGCACAAGGACATCCTACGAGCAGTACTTC. Translated, it gives CASSPSTRTSYEQYF.